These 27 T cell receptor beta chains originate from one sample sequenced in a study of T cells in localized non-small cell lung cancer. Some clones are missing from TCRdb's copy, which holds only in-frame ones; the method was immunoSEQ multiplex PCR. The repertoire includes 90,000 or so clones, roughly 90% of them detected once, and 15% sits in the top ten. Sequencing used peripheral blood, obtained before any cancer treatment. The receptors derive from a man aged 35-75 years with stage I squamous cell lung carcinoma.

CDR3 in amino acids: CASSLPKGQNYEQYF. In DNA form, the CDR3 reads TGTGCCAGCAGCCTACCAAAGGGACAGAACTACGAGCAGTACTTC. The chain employs TRBV28 and TRBJ2-7, with 7 positions matching TRBD1. CDR1 and CDR2 (germline): MDHEN, SYDVKM. This CDR3 comprises 15 residues. The V gene end was trimmed by 6 bases and the J gene end by 3 bases; junction bases not matched to a gene: 11.

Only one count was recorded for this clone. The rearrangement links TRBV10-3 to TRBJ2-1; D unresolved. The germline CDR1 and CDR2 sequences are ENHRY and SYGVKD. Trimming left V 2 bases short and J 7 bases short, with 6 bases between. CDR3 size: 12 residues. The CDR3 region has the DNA TGTGCCATCAGTGAGGTCTGGAATGAGCAGTTCTTC. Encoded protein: CAISEVWNEQFF.

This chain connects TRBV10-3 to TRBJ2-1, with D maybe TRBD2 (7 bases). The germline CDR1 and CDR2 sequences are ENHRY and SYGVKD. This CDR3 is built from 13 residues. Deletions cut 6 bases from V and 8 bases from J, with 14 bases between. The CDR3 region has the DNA TGTGCCATCAGCCTGGGGGGGGGCGATGAGCAGTTCTTC. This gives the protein CAISLGGGDEQFF.

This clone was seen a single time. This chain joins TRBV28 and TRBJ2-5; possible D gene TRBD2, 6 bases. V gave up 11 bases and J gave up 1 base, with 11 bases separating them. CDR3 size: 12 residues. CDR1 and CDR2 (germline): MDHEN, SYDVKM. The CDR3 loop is CACRDFQETQYF. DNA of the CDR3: TGTGCCTGTCGGGACTTCCAAGAGACCCAGTACTTC.

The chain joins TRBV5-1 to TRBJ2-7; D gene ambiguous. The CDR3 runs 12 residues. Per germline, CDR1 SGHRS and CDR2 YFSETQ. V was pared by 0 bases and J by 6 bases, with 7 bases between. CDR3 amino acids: CASSLVPGEQYF. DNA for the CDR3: TGCGCCAGCAGCTTGGTACCTGGCGAGCAGTACTTC.

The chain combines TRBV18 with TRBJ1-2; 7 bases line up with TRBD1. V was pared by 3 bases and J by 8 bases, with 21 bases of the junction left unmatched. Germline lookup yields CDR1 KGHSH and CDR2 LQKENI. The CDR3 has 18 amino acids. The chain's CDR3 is CASSPGVVGDSGRAGYTF. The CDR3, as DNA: TGTGCCAGCTCACCGGGAGTGGTAGGGGACAGTGGGCGCGCGGGCTACACCTTC.

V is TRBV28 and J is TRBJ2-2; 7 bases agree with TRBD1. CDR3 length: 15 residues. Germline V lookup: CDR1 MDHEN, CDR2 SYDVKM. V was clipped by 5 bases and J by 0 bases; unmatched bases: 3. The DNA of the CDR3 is TGTGCCAGCAGTACGGGACAGTCGAACACCGGGGAGCTGTTTTTT. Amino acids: CASSTGQSNTGELFF.

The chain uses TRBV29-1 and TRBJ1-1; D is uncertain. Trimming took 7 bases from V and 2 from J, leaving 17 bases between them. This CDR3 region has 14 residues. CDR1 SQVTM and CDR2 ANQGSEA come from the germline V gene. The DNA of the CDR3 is TGCAGCGCCCCTAGATCGAGGCGCAACACTGAAGCTTTCTTT. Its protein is CSAPRSRRNTEAFF.

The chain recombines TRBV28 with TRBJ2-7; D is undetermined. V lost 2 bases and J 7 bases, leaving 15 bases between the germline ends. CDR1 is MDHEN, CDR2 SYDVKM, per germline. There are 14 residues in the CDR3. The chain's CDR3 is CASSLTTHQWEQYF. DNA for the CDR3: TGTGCCAGCAGTTTAACTACACATCAGTGGGAGCAGTACTTC.

For the CDR3, the DNA is TGTGCCAGCAGCTTAACCCCGACAGGGCACCAAGAGACCCAGTACTTC. It translates to CASSLTPTGHQETQYF. V is TRBV7-3 and J is TRBJ2-5; 7 nucleotides match TRBD1. After removal of 0 bases from V and 0 bases from J, the junction contained 4 bases not matched to a gene. The CDR3 has 16 residues. CDR1 is SGHTA and CDR2 is FQGTGA in the germline V gene.

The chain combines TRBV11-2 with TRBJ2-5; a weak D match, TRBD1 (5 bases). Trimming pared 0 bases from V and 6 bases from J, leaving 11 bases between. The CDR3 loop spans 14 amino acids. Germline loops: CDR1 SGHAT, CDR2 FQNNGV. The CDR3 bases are TGTGCCAGCAGCTTAGAACCGGACACCCAGACCCAGTACTTC. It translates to CASSLEPDTQTQYF.

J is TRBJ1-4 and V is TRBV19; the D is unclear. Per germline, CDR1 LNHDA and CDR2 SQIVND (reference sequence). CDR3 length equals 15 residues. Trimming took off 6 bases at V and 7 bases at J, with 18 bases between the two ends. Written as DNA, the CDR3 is TGTGCCAGTAGCCCTCATAAGGGTATGTTTGAAAAACTGTTTTTT. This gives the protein CASSPHKGMFEKLFF.

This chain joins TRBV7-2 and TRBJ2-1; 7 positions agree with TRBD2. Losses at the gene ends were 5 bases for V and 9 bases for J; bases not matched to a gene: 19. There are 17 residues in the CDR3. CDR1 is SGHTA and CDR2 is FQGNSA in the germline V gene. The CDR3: CASSVQAGVREGGEQFF. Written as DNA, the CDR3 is TGTGCCAGCAGCGTTCAGGCAGGTGTGAGGGAGGGTGGTGAGCAGTTCTTC. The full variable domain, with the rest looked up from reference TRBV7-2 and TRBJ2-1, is GAGVSQSPSNKVTEKGKDVELRCDPISGHTALYWYRQSLGQGLEFLIYFQGNSAPDKSGLPSDRFSAERTGGSVSTLTIQRTQQEDSAVYLCASSVQAGVREGGEQFFGPGTRLTVL.

In nucleotides, the CDR3 is TGTGCCAGCAGTCCCGGACTAGCGGGGGGGCGCACCGATGAGCAGTTCTTC. Translated: CASSPGLAGGRTDEQFF. This sequence joins TRBV7-9 and TRBJ2-1, with 15 nucleotides matching TRBD2. CDR3 length: 17 amino acids. The germline gives CDR1 SEHNR, CDR2 FQNEAQ (reference sequence). V gave up 6 bases and J gave up 8 bases; unmatched junction bases: 11.

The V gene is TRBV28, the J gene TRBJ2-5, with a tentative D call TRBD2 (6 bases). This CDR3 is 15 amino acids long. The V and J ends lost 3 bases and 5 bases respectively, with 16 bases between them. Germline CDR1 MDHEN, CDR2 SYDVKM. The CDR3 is CASSLGRRGRETQYF. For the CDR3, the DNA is TGTGCCAGCAGTTTGGGGCGGAGGGGTAGGGAGACCCAGTACTTC.

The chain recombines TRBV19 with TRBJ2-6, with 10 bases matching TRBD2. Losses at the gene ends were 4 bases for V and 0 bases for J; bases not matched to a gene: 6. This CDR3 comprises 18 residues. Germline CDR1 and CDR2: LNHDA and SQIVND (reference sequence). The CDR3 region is CASSNRLAGSSGANVLTF. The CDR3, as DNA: TGTGCCAGTAGTAACCGACTAGCGGGTAGCTCTGGGGCCAACGTCCTGACTTTC. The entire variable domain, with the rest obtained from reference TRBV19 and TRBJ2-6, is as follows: DGGITQSPKYLFRKEGQNVTLSCEQNLNHDAMYWYRQDPGQGLRLIYYSQIVNDFQKGDIAEGYSVSREKKESFPLTVTSAQKNPTAFYLCASSNRLAGSSGANVLTFGAGSRLTVL.

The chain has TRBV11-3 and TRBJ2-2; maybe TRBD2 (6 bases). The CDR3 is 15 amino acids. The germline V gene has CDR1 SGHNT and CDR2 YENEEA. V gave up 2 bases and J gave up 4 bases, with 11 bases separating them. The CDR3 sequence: CASSLRDSLTGELFF. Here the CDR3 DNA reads TGTGCCAGCAGCTTAAGGGACTCACTCACCGGGGAGCTGTTTTTT.

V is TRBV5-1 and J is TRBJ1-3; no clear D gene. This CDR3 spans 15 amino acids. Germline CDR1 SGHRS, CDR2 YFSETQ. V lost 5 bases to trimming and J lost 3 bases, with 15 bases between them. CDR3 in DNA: TGCGCCAGCAGGGGAGAAGGGCTAGGTGGAAACACCATATATTTT. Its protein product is CASRGEGLGGNTIYF.

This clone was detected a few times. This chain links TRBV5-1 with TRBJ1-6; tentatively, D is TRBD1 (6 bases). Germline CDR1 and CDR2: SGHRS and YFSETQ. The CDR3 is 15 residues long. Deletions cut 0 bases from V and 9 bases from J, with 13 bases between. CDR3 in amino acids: CASSLAAGVVSPLHF. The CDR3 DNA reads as TGCGCCAGCAGCTTGGCGGCAGGGGTCGTTTCACCCCTCCACTTT.

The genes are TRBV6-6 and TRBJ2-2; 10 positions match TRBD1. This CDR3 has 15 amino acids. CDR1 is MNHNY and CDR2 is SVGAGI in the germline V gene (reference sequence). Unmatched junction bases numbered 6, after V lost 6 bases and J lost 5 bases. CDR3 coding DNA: TGTGCCAGCAGGACCGGGACAGGGGTAACCGGGGAGCTGTTTTTT. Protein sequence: CASRTGTGVTGELFF.

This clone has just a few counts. The CDR3 is CASSAGNQPQHF. CDR3 coding DNA: TGCGCCAGCAGTGCTGGCAATCAGCCCCAGCATTTT. This chain links TRBV10-1 with TRBJ1-5; D gene uncertain. Germline V lookup: CDR1 WNHNN, CDR2 SYGVQD (reference sequence). V was pared by 4 bases and J by 2 bases, with 3 bases between. The CDR3 spans 12 residues.

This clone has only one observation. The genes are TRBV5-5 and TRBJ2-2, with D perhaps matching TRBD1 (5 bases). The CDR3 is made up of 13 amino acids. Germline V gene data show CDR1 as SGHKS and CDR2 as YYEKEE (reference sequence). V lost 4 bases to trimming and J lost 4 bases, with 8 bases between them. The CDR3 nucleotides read TGTGCCAGCAGCCCGCAGGGCACCGGGGAGCTGTTTTTT. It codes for CASSPQGTGELFF.

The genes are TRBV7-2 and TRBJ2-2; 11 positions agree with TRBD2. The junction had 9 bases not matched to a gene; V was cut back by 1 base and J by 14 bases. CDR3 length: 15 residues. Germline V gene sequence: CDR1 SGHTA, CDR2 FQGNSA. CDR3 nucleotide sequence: TGTGCCAGCAGCTTAGGCACTAGCGGGGGCGAGGGACTGTTTTTT. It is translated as CASSLGTSGGEGLFF.

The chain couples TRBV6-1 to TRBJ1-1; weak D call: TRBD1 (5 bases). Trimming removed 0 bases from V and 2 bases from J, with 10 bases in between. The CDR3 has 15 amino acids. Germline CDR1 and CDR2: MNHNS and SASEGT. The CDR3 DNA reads TGTGCCAGCAGTGAAGCGGGGCGGAGTAACACTGAAGCTTTCTTT. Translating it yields CASSEAGRSNTEAFF.

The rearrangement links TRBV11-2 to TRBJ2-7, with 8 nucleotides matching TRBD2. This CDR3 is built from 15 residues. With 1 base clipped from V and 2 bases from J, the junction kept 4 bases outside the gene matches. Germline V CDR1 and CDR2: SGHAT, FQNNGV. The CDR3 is CASSLVNGGAYEQYF. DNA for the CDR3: TGTGCCAGCAGCTTAGTGAACGGGGGGGCCTACGAGCAGTACTTC.

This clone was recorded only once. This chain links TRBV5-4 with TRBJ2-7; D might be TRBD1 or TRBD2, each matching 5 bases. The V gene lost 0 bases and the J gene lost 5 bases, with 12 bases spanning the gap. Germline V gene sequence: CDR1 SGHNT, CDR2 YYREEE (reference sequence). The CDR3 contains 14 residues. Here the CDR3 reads CASSLAWGRNEQYF. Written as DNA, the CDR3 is TGTGCCAGCAGCTTGGCTTGGGGGAGAAACGAGCAGTACTTC.

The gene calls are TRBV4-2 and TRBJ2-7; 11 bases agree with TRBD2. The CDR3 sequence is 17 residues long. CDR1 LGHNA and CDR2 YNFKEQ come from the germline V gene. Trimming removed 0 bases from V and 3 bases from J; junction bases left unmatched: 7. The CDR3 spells CASSQELAGALGYEQYF. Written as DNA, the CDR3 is TGTGCCAGCAGCCAAGAACTAGCGGGGGCCTTAGGCTACGAGCAGTACTTC.